These 24 T cell receptor beta chains came from one sample sequenced in a study of blood T cell repertoires in COVID-19. Measured with immunoSEQ multiplex PCR; TCRdb has only the in-frame clones, and not every one. This sample has 470,000 or so clones, with 70% to 90% found just once. Sample: peripheral blood. Receptors originate from a human donor in a cohort sampled during active COVID-19.

CDR3 nucleotide sequence: TGTGCCAGCAGCTTAGTGTCCGGGTCGAACACCGGGGAGCTGTTTTTT. Protein product: CASSLVSGSNTGELFF. The chain has TRBV7-2 and TRBJ2-2; D is undetermined. The CDR3 covers 16 residues. V lost 1 base to trimming and J lost 0 bases, with 9 bases between them. Germline V gene data show CDR1 as SGHTA and CDR2 as FQGNSA.

This clone has just a few counts. The gene calls are TRBV11-2 and TRBJ2-1; a weak D match, TRBD2 (6 bases). Germline V gives CDR1 SGHAT, CDR2 FQNNGV. The CDR3 is 14 amino acids. V lost 5 bases and J lost 4, with 12 bases in between. The CDR3 DNA is TGTGCCAGCAGCACAATCGCGGGGTACAATGAGCAGTTCTTC. Its protein is CASSTIAGYNEQFF.

The chain carries TRBV18 and TRBJ1-2; D is unresolved. The CDR3 loop spans 13 amino acids. V lost 2 bases and J lost 8, with 12 bases in between. Germline V gives CDR1 KGHSH, CDR2 LQKENI. The CDR3 region is CASSPSRDEGYTF. The CDR3 region has the DNA TGTGCCAGCTCACCATCGAGGGATGAAGGCTACACCTTC.

The J gene is TRBJ2-5, the V gene TRBV7-2; TRBD1 agrees at 9 bases. Looked up from germline, CDR1 is SGHTA and CDR2 is FQGNSA. The CDR3 runs to 14 residues. With V trimmed by 5 bases and J by 5 bases, 6 bases remained unmatched. The CDR3 DNA reads TGTGCCAGCAGCAAACAGGGGGCCTGGGAGACCCAGTACTTC. The encoded protein is CASSKQGAWETQYF.

About this clone: Additional DNA sequences in this sample encode the identical CDR3. The chain is built from TRBV18 and TRBJ2-5; the D gene is possibly TRBD2 (5 bases). The germline gives CDR1 KGHSH, CDR2 LQKENI. V lost 2 bases and J 1 base, leaving 5 bases between the germline ends. There are 13 residues in the CDR3. CDR3 nucleotide sequence: TGTGCCAGCTCACCAAGCGGCCAAGAGACCCAGTACTTC. Its translation is CASSPSGQETQYF. The full variable domain, in which reference TRBV18 and TRBJ2-5 provide the parts outside the CDR3, is NAGVMQNPRHLVRRRGQEARLRCSPMKGHSHVYWYRQLPEEGLKFMVYLQKENIIDESGMPKERFSAEFPKEGPSILRIQQVVRGDSAAYFCASSPSGQETQYFGPGTRLLVL.

The CDR3 DNA is TGTGCCAGCAGCTTAGGCTTTAGGGGGTCCTACAATGAGCAGTTCTTC. Protein sequence: CASSLGFRGSYNEQFF. The chain couples TRBV7-8 to TRBJ2-1, with a tentative D call TRBD1 (6 bases). Trimming pared 1 base from V and 1 base from J, leaving 11 bases between. Germline V gene sequence: CDR1 SGHVS, CDR2 FQNEAQ. This CDR3 spans 16 amino acids.

This chain connects TRBV7-2 to TRBJ2-7, with TRBD1 identical over 7 bases. With V trimmed by 2 bases and J by 7 bases, 2 bases remained unmatched. Germline V lookup: CDR1 SGHTA, CDR2 FQGNSA. The CDR3 covers 12 residues. The CDR3, as DNA: TGTGCCAGCAGCTTAAGGGGGCAGGAGCAGTACTTC. Residues: CASSLRGQEQYF.

The V and J genes are TRBV19 and TRBJ1-1, with TRBD1 matching 7 bases. CDR3 length: 14 residues. Germline V gene lookup returns CDR1 LNHDA and CDR2 SQIVND (reference sequence). V dropped 5 bases and J dropped 4; count of bases not matched to a gene: 7. The CDR3 is CASSSSTGVTEAFF. In DNA, the CDR3 is TGTGCCAGTAGTTCGTCTACAGGGGTCACTGAAGCTTTCTTT.

This rearrangement joins TRBV2 to TRBJ1-2; a possible D gene is TRBD1 (5 bases). Trimming shortened V by 3 bases and J by 4 bases, and 15 bases separated the two germline ends. The CDR3 sequence is 15 residues long. CDR1 is SNHLY, CDR2 FYNNEI, per germline. CDR3 region: CASSEEGINSYGYTF. The CDR3 coding sequence is TGTGCCAGCAGTGAGGAGGGGATCAATAGCTATGGCTACACCTTC.

This clone turned up a few times. This chain connects TRBV30 to TRBJ2-7; 9 bases agree with TRBD2. Unmatched junction bases numbered 3, after V lost 4 bases and J lost 2 bases. Germline-derived CDR1 and CDR2 are GTSNPN and SVGIG (reference sequence). The CDR3 runs to 13 residues. This CDR3 is CAWTSGTPYEQYF. The DNA of the CDR3 is TGTGCCTGGACTAGCGGGACGCCCTACGAGCAGTACTTC.

V and J are TRBV5-4 and TRBJ2-7; 14 nucleotides align to TRBD2. V lost 3 bases to trimming and J lost 7 bases; unmatched junction nucleotides: 3. Germline CDR1 is SGHNT and CDR2 is YYREEE (reference sequence). CDR3 length equals 14 residues. The DNA of the CDR3 is TGTGCCAGCAGCTGGGGACTAGCGGGAGAAGAGCAGTACTTC. Protein product: CASSWGLAGEEQYF.

The chain links TRBV19 to TRBJ2-7, with 8 bases that match TRBD2. Germline values: CDR1 LNHDA, CDR2 SQIVND (reference sequence). The length of the CDR3 is 16 residues. Unmatched junction bases numbered 14, after V lost 5 bases and J lost 5 bases. CDR3 in amino acids: CASSLLTTGGPDEQYF. DNA for the CDR3: TGTGCCAGTAGTCTGTTGACGACGGGAGGGCCGGACGAGCAGTACTTC.

The chain employs TRBV7-2 and TRBJ2-5; 7 nucleotides match TRBD2. This CDR3 comprises 15 residues. Looked up from germline, CDR1 is SGHTA and CDR2 is FQGNSA. The junction had 6 bases not matched to a gene; V was cut back by 2 bases and J by 3 bases. This chain's CDR3 is CASSLTFAGEETQYF. The CDR3 coding sequence is TGTGCCAGCAGCTTAACGTTCGCGGGGGAAGAGACCCAGTACTTC.

The rearrangement uses TRBV13 and TRBJ2-5; 7 bases are shared with TRBD1. This CDR3 comprises 14 residues. The germline CDR1 and CDR2 sequences are PRHDT and FYEKMQ (reference sequence). V lost 0 bases and J lost 5; bases outside the gene matches: 3. CDR3 region: CASSLGVTGETQYF. The CDR3 bases are TGTGCCAGCAGCTTAGGGGTGACAGGGGAGACCCAGTACTTC.

The rearrangement links TRBV7-8 to TRBJ1-2; TRBD1 is a possible D gene (6 bases). The V end lost 5 bases, the J end lost 3 bases, and 19 bases lay between the germline ends. The germline V gene has CDR1 SGHVS and CDR2 FQNEAQ. This CDR3 comprises 16 residues. The CDR3 reads CASSNTDRISDYGYTF. Here the CDR3 DNA reads TGTGCCAGCAGCAATACGGACAGAATTTCCGACTATGGCTACACCTTC.

Worth noting for this clone: The same CDR3 can be traced to other DNA sequences in this sample. The chain employs TRBV5-1 and TRBJ2-5; TRBD2 aligns across 9 bases. Germline V gene lookup returns CDR1 SGHRS and CDR2 YFSETQ. CDR3 length equals 15 residues. Losses at the gene ends were 0 bases for V and 2 bases for J; bases not matched to a gene: 2. The CDR3 DNA reads TGCGCCAGCAGCTTGGTTAGCGGGGGTCAAGAGACCCAGTACTTC. Amino acids: CASSLVSGGQETQYF.

The chain links TRBV11-2 to TRBJ1-1; D not certain. This CDR3 region has 13 residues. Germline V gives CDR1 SGHAT, CDR2 FQNNGV. V dropped 5 bases and J dropped 0 bases, with 7 bases sitting between them. CDR3 bases: TGTGCCAGCAGCCAACAACTGAACACTGAAGCTTTCTTT. It codes for CASSQQLNTEAFF.

The table lists this clone with a count of one. The chain carries TRBV18 and TRBJ2-5, with D possibly matching TRBD2 (5 bases). The CDR3 is 13 residues long. Germline CDR1 and CDR2: KGHSH and LQKENI. The V end lost 8 bases, the J end lost 2 bases, and 12 bases lay between the germline ends. The CDR3 reads CASARGAQETQYF. The CDR3 DNA reads as TGTGCCAGCGCTCGGGGAGCTCAAGAGACCCAGTACTTC.

The chain links TRBV7-9 to TRBJ1-5; 9 nucleotides agree with TRBD1. Germline V CDR1 and CDR2: SEHNR, FQNEAQ (reference sequence). There are 16 residues in the CDR3. V shed 4 bases and J 1 base; nucleotides not matched to a gene: 5. The CDR3 nucleotides read TGTGCCAGCAGCTCTCGACAGGGGGGAAGCAATCAGCCCCAGCATTTT. It translates to CASSSRQGGSNQPQHF.

The rearrangement links TRBV7-2 to TRBJ1-3, with TRBD1 identical over 9 bases. The CDR3 extends over 19 amino acids. Trimming cost V 5 bases and J 0 bases; bases outside gene matches: 14. Germline V gene sequence: CDR1 SGHTA, CDR2 FQGNSA. The CDR3 nucleotides read TGTGCCAGCAGCGTCACTCGGGACAGGGTCTGGGGCTCTGGAAACACCATATATTTT. Protein sequence: CASSVTRDRVWGSGNTIYF.

The CDR3 nucleotides are TGCGCCAGCAGCTTCCGGGACTTGCGCCCAGATACGCAGTATTTT. Translating gives CASSFRDLRPDTQYF. The chain couples TRBV5-1 to TRBJ2-3, with D perhaps TRBD2 (6 bases). From germline, CDR1 is SGHRS and CDR2 YFSETQ. The CDR3 sequence is 15 residues long. Trimming took 2 bases from V and 4 from J, leaving 14 bases between them.

This chain joins TRBV5-1 and TRBJ2-3; D unclear. The CDR3 has 15 amino acids. Trimming shortened V by 1 base and J by 5 bases, and 14 bases separated the two germline ends. Germline CDR1 reads SGHRS; CDR2 reads YFSETQ. The CDR3 loop is CASSLNRGVVDTQYF. DNA of the CDR3: TGCGCCAGCAGCTTGAATAGAGGTGTCGTAGATACGCAGTATTTT.

This clone has just one count. The chain uses TRBV30 and TRBJ1-1; D might be TRBD1 (6 bases). V lost 4 bases to trimming and J lost 0 bases, with 12 bases between them. CDR1 is GTSNPN and CDR2 is SVGIG in the germline V gene (reference sequence). The CDR3 totals 14 residues. CDR3 sequence reads: CAWKGQNLNTEAFF. As DNA, the CDR3 is TGTGCCTGGAAAGGACAGAACCTGAACACTGAAGCTTTCTTT.

V usage is TRBV24-1 and J usage is TRBJ2-1; D is perhaps TRBD2 (6 bases). The germline CDR1 and CDR2 sequences are KGHDR and SFDVKD. The CDR3 spans 19 residues. Trimming took off 0 bases at V and 6 bases at J, with 23 bases between the two ends. In DNA form, the CDR3 reads TGTGCCACCAGTGATTTGTTACCCGGTCCGGGCGTCGGGAGCAATGAGCAGTTCTTC. This codes for CATSDLLPGPGVGSNEQFF.